This T cell receptor (beta chain) was captured by sequencing in a study of immune evolution from preneoplasia to lung adenocarcinoma. Some clones are missing from TCRdb's copy, which holds only in-frame ones; the method was immunoSEQ multiplex PCR. Altogether some 37,000 clones are present, 74% being singletons, with the ten largest covering roughly 6.6%. A note on this clone: The antigen remains undetermined.

Patient tissue came from resections in Japan or China, 2014–2017. Findings and limits, study-wide: Normal lung had the highest top T cell clone frequencies. Later-stage lesions seemingly showed higher T cell density and diversity than normal lung.

The source is a person between 55 and 69 years old with lung adenocarcinoma. Source material: FFPE invasive lung adenocarcinoma tissue.

The DNA for the CDR3 is TGTGCCTGGGCCTGGGGGCTAGCGAGGGAGCAGTACTTC. It yields the protein CAWAWGLAREQYF. The chain has TRBV30 and TRBJ2-7; either TRBD1 or TRBD2 may fit D (6 bases each). CDR1 is GTSNPN and CDR2 is SVGIG in the germline V gene (reference sequence). The CDR3 length is 13 residues. V was shortened by 5 bases and J by 7 bases, with 18 bases between the two germline ends.